The rows below give T cell receptor beta chains drawn from one sample of a study of cytomegalovirus exposure and HLA in healthy donors. TCRdb's table, derived via immunoSEQ multiplex PCR, lists solely in-frame clones and lacks some. The sample carries fewer than 130,000 clones, around three quarters recorded once. The sequencing input was PBMCs. These receptors all come from a man in his fifties or sixties in good health and CMV-seropositive. The CDR3 runs from the conserved cysteine through the conserved F or W. Each record gives: clone size, J gene, D gene, V gene, CDR3 protein, CDR3 DNA. A D gene is named only where the DNA matches it firmly. Expanded clones get a size class; other rows say once, few or many, or leave the size out.

clone_size: -; j_call: TRBJ1-1; d_call: -; v_call: TRBV6-1; cdr3_aa: CASSEETGVTEAFF; cdr3_nt: TGTGCCAGCAGTGAAGAAACAGGAGTGACTGAAGCTTTCTTT
clone_size: -; j_call: TRBJ2-3; d_call: TRBD2; v_call: TRBV7-8; cdr3_aa: CASSFLTSRDTQYF; cdr3_nt: TGTGCCAGCAGCTTCTTGACTAGCCGGGATACGCAGTATTTT
clone_size: -; j_call: TRBJ2-1; d_call: TRBD1; v_call: TRBV9; cdr3_aa: CASSQRTGGTAGGDNEQFF; cdr3_nt: TGTGCCAGCAGCCAGAGGACAGGGGGCACAGCGGGAGGAGACAATGAGCAGTTCTTC
clone_size: -; j_call: TRBJ2-1; d_call: TRBD2; v_call: TRBV7-3; cdr3_aa: CASSLTTSGGYNEQFF; cdr3_nt: TGTGCCAGCAGCTTAACAACTAGCGGGGGCTACAATGAGCAGTTCTTC
clone_size: -; j_call: TRBJ2-1; d_call: -; v_call: TRBV19; cdr3_aa: CASRAEGYNEQFF; cdr3_nt: TGTGCCAGTAGGGCGGAGGGCTACAATGAGCAGTTCTTC
clone_size: -; j_call: TRBJ1-5; d_call: TRBD1; v_call: TRBV6-5; cdr3_aa: CASSVQGAVSQPQHF; cdr3_nt: TGTGCCAGCAGCGTACAGGGGGCAGTATCTCAGCCCCAGCATTTT
clone_size: -; j_call: TRBJ2-3; d_call: -; v_call: TRBV7-3; cdr3_aa: CASSYLGWGADTQYF; cdr3_nt: TGTGCCAGCAGCTACCTCGGGTGGGGGGCAGATACGCAGTATTTT
clone_size: few; j_call: TRBJ2-2; d_call: -; v_call: TRBV10-3; cdr3_aa: CASGADTGELFF; cdr3_nt: TGTGCCAGTGGGGCTGACACCGGGGAGCTGTTTTTT
clone_size: -; j_call: TRBJ2-7; d_call: -; v_call: TRBV10-3; cdr3_aa: CAISDFRKHSYEQYF; cdr3_nt: TGTGCCATCAGTGATTTCCGAAAACACTCCTACGAGCAGTACTTC
clone_size: -; j_call: TRBJ1-2; d_call: -; v_call: TRBV2; cdr3_aa: CASSEDVQINYYGYTF; cdr3_nt: TGTGCCAGCAGTGAAGACGTCCAGATAAATTACTATGGCTACACCTTC
clone_size: few; j_call: TRBJ1-1; d_call: -; v_call: TRBV11-2; cdr3_aa: CASSLRAGNTEAFF; cdr3_nt: TGTGCCAGCAGCTTGAGGGCGGGGAACACTGAAGCTTTCTTT
clone_size: -; j_call: TRBJ2-5; d_call: -; v_call: TRBV6-6; cdr3_aa: CASSPDPGTQETQYF; cdr3_nt: TGTGCCAGCAGCCCCGACCCCGGGACACAAGAGACCCAGTACTTC
clone_size: -; j_call: TRBJ2-7; d_call: -; v_call: TRBV9; cdr3_aa: CASSVVIGGEQYF; cdr3_nt: TGTGCCAGCAGCGTAGTAATAGGGGGCGAGCAGTACTTC
clone_size: -; j_call: TRBJ2-2; d_call: TRBD2; v_call: TRBV7-9; cdr3_aa: CASSSGIAGLYTGELFF; cdr3_nt: TGTGCCAGCAGCTCCGGAATAGCGGGATTGTACACCGGGGAGCTGTTTTTT
clone_size: -; j_call: TRBJ1-3; d_call: TRBD1; v_call: TRBV6-5; cdr3_aa: CASSRQGAFGNTIYF; cdr3_nt: TGTGCCAGCAGCCGACAGGGGGCGTTTGGAAACACCATATATTTT
clone_size: once; j_call: TRBJ1-1; d_call: TRBD1; v_call: TRBV10-3; cdr3_aa: CAIRQGDTEAFF; cdr3_nt: TGTGCCATAAGGCAGGGGGACACTGAAGCTTTCTTT
clone_size: -; j_call: TRBJ1-2; d_call: TRBD1; v_call: TRBV6-1; cdr3_aa: CASSEGLGDRGFYGYTF; cdr3_nt: TGTGCCAGCAGTGAAGGGCTCGGGGACAGGGGATTCTATGGCTACACCTTC
clone_size: -; j_call: TRBJ2-2; d_call: -; v_call: TRBV30; cdr3_aa: CASDSNTGELFF; cdr3_nt: TGTGCCTCGGACAGTAACACCGGGGAGCTGTTTTTT
clone_size: -; j_call: TRBJ2-7; d_call: TRBD1; v_call: TRBV6-5; cdr3_aa: CASSRFSQGDEQYF; cdr3_nt: TGTGCCAGCAGTCGCTTTTCACAGGGGGACGAGCAGTACTTC
clone_size: few; j_call: TRBJ2-1; d_call: TRBD2; v_call: TRBV30; cdr3_aa: CAWSVAGAYNEQFF; cdr3_nt: TGTGCCTGGAGTGTAGCGGGAGCCTACAATGAGCAGTTCTTC
clone_size: few; j_call: TRBJ2-3; d_call: TRBD2; v_call: TRBV2; cdr3_aa: CASSGGTRLVDTQYF; cdr3_nt: TGTGCCAGCAGCGGGGGGACTCGATTAGTGGATACGCAGTATTTT
clone_size: -; j_call: TRBJ1-1; d_call: -; v_call: TRBV29-1; cdr3_aa: CSVGETEAFF; cdr3_nt: TGCAGCGTCGGGGAAACTGAAGCTTTCTTT
clone_size: -; j_call: TRBJ2-6; d_call: -; v_call: TRBV11-2; cdr3_aa: CASSPLGAGGANVLTF; cdr3_nt: TGTGCCAGCAGTCCCCTGGGAGCTGGTGGGGCCAACGTCCTGACTTTC
clone_size: -; j_call: TRBJ2-6; d_call: TRBD1; v_call: TRBV7-9; cdr3_aa: CASREGQGAGANVLTF; cdr3_nt: TGTGCCAGCAGGGAGGGACAGGGTGCTGGGGCCAACGTCCTGACTTTC
clone_size: -; j_call: TRBJ2-3; d_call: -; v_call: TRBV14; cdr3_aa: CASSQGLSGGTDTQYF; cdr3_nt: TGTGCCAGCAGCCAAGGACTTAGCGGAGGCACAGATACGCAGTATTTT
clone_size: once; j_call: TRBJ1-2; d_call: -; v_call: TRBV2; cdr3_aa: CASSEGRGDRYGYTF; cdr3_nt: TGTGCCAGCAGTGAAGGCAGGGGTGATAGGTATGGCTACACCTTC
clone_size: once; j_call: TRBJ1-6; d_call: -; v_call: TRBV5-5; cdr3_aa: CASSLVSPYNSPLHF; cdr3_nt: TGTGCCAGCAGCTTGGTCTCTCCTTATAATTCACCCCTCCACTTT
clone_size: -; j_call: TRBJ1-2; d_call: TRBD1; v_call: TRBV9; cdr3_aa: CASSAVRDRGLYGYTF; cdr3_nt: TGTGCCAGCAGCGCAGTCCGGGACAGGGGGCTGTATGGCTACACCTTC
clone_size: -; j_call: TRBJ2-5; d_call: TRBD1; v_call: TRBV7-2; cdr3_aa: CASSSPAGQGTRETQYF; cdr3_nt: TGTGCCAGCAGCTCCCCCGCTGGACAGGGGACGAGAGAGACCCAGTACTTC
clone_size: -; j_call: TRBJ2-5; d_call: -; v_call: TRBV5-6; cdr3_aa: CASSLGLVLSQETQYF; cdr3_nt: TGTGCCAGCAGCTTGGGTCTAGTCTTAAGCCAAGAGACCCAGTACTTC
clone_size: -; j_call: TRBJ2-7; d_call: -; v_call: TRBV6-6; cdr3_aa: CASSYSGDSNSYEQYF; cdr3_nt: TGTGCCAGCAGTTACTCAGGAGACAGCAACTCCTACGAGCAGTACTTC
clone_size: -; j_call: TRBJ2-7; d_call: TRBD1; v_call: TRBV19; cdr3_aa: CASSRQGAHEQYF; cdr3_nt: TGTGCCAGTAGCCGGCAGGGGGCGCACGAGCAGTACTTC
clone_size: few; j_call: TRBJ2-3; d_call: -; v_call: TRBV7-2; cdr3_aa: CASSGVGDTQYF; cdr3_nt: TGTGCCAGCAGCGGAGTAGGTGACACGCAGTATTTT
clone_size: few; j_call: TRBJ1-1; d_call: -; v_call: TRBV11-3; cdr3_aa: CASSLQGNTEAFF; cdr3_nt: TGTGCCAGCAGCTTACAGGGGAACACTGAAGCTTTCTTT
clone_size: few; j_call: TRBJ2-7; d_call: -; v_call: TRBV6-1; cdr3_aa: CALSLAPKTHEQYF; cdr3_nt: TGTGCCCTCAGCTTAGCACCAAAAACCCACGAGCAGTACTTC
clone_size: few; j_call: TRBJ1-3; d_call: -; v_call: TRBV5-5; cdr3_aa: CASSLGARFSGNTIYF; cdr3_nt: TGTGCCAGCAGCTTGGGGGCCCGATTCTCTGGAAACACCATATATTTT
clone_size: -; j_call: TRBJ2-3; d_call: TRBD2; v_call: TRBV5-1; cdr3_aa: CASSPYGLAGGRTDTQYF; cdr3_nt: TGCGCCAGCAGCCCGTACGGACTAGCGGGGGGACGCACAGATACGCAGTATTTT
clone_size: once; j_call: TRBJ2-3; d_call: TRBD2; v_call: TRBV10-3; cdr3_aa: CAISRLAGGLDTQYF; cdr3_nt: TGTGCCATCAGTCGACTAGCGGGAGGCCTGGATACGCAGTATTTT
clone_size: -; j_call: TRBJ1-2; d_call: -; v_call: TRBV25-1; cdr3_aa: CASRPGGKDGYTF; cdr3_nt: TGTGCCAGCAGGCCGGGGGGAAAGGATGGCTACACCTTC
clone_size: -; j_call: TRBJ2-5; d_call: -; v_call: TRBV2; cdr3_aa: CASGQNKYF; cdr3_nt: TGTGCCAGTGGACAGAACAAGTACTTC